A single T cell receptor (beta chain) is shown here with its context. The antigen remains unidentified. Naive CD8 cells comprised CD45RO-negative, CCR7-positively selected cells, excluding terminally differentiated effector memory CD45RA+ cells. This specimen comes from a study of shared clonotypes between healthy human individuals. The CDR3 extends over 14 amino acids. Looked up from germline, CDR1 is MNHEY and CDR2 is SMNVEV (reference sequence). The V and J ends lost 5 bases and 5 bases respectively, with 15 bases between them. Findings and limits, study-wide: Though the depth was large, rarefaction showed that sorted-subset sequencing was incomplete.

Genomic DNA (from each subset) was split evenly across several immunoSEQ plates. TCRdb's copy holds only in-frame clones and misses some; the assay was immunoSEQ multiplex PCR. This table has approximately 1.9 million clones, 80% to 95% appearing once. The receptor was derived from a young man in good health. Some clones in this sample may be carry-over from other donors' samples. The rearrangement joins TRBV27 to TRBJ1-1; D not resolved. Sequenced input: naive CD8+ T cells from PBMCs. As DNA, the CDR3 is TGTGCCAGCAGTACGGTCGGATTCGGGACTGAAGCTTTCTTT. Translated, it gives CASSTVGFGTEAFF.